These 28 T cell receptor beta chains were sequenced from one sample in a study of siplizumab effects on memory and regulatory T cells. Only in-frame clones appear in the TCRdb table, and some are missing; sequencing was by immunoSEQ multiplex PCR. The table lists roughly 92,000 clones, 94% of them singletons, with around 0.3% in the top ten. Sequencing was performed on non-Treg CD4+ T cells sorted from blood. The receptors originated from a human donor in good health.

V usage is TRBV9 and J usage is TRBJ1-2, with D unclear. Trimming took off 0 bases at V and 3 bases at J, with 6 bases between the two ends. Germline CDR1 reads SGDLS; CDR2 reads YYNGEE. This CDR3 has 13 residues. The CDR3 sequence: CASSVAWDYGYTF. The CDR3 bases are TGTGCCAGCAGCGTAGCTTGGGACTATGGCTACACCTTC.

The gene calls are TRBV4-1 and TRBJ1-6; possibly TRBD1 for D (5 bases). CDR3 length equals 15 residues. Trimming stripped 0 bases from V and 2 bases from J, with 5 bases between. Per the germline V gene, CDR1 is MGHRA and CDR2 is YSYEKL. For the CDR3, the DNA is TGCGCCAGCAGCCAAGACAGGGCCTATAATTCACCCCTCCACTTT. It yields the protein CASSQDRAYNSPLHF.

The gene calls are TRBV9 and TRBJ1-2; D might be TRBD1 (5 bases). The CDR3 runs 14 residues. Germline V lookup: CDR1 SGDLS, CDR2 YYNGEE. With 0 bases removed from V and 14 bases from J, the gap between germline ends came to 20 bases. The CDR3 DNA follows: TGTGCCAGCAGCGTAGCTCATAGCGGGGTTGGGGGAACCTTC. This gives the protein CASSVAHSGVGGTF. The full variable domain, rest sourced from reference TRBV9 and TRBJ1-2, is DSGVTQTPKHLITATGQRVTLRCSPRSGDLSVYWYQQSLDQGLQFLIQYYNGEERAKGNILERFSAQQFPDLHSELNLSSLELGDSALYFCASSVAHSGVGGTFGSGTRLTVV.

CDR3 loop: CASSLGTGNQPQHF. CDR3 nucleotide sequence: TGTGCCAGCTCACTCGGGACAGGGAATCAGCCCCAGCATTTT. This chain links TRBV18 with TRBJ1-5, with 9 bases fitting TRBD1. Germline V gene sequence: CDR1 KGHSH, CDR2 LQKENI. J lost 4 bases, V lost 4 bases, and 2 bases had no gene match. The CDR3 totals 14 residues.

The chain links TRBV18 to TRBJ1-1, with a possible D match to TRBD1 (6 bases). V lost 3 bases and J lost 0, with 14 bases in between. Looked up from germline, CDR1 is KGHSH and CDR2 is LQKENI. The CDR3 contains 16 residues. The CDR3 DNA reads TGTGCCAGCTCACCCCTGGGTGGGGGCATGAACACTGAAGCTTTCTTT. Translation gives CASSPLGGGMNTEAFF.

The chain couples TRBV4-1 to TRBJ2-7, with no clear D. Germline loops: CDR1 MGHRA, CDR2 YSYEKL. The V end was cut by 0 bases, the J end by 4 bases, with 7 bases between. CDR3 length: 13 residues. DNA for the CDR3: TGCGCCAGCAGCCAAGAAGTACAGTACGAGCAGTACTTC. It yields the protein CASSQEVQYEQYF.

This chain joins TRBV9 and TRBJ2-2; 7 nucleotides align to TRBD1. The CDR3 runs to 14 residues. With V trimmed by 3 bases and J by 6 bases, 5 bases remained unmatched. CDR1 SGDLS and CDR2 YYNGEE come from the germline V gene. The DNA of the CDR3 is TGTGCCAGCAGCGCGGGACAGAGGTCCGGGGAGCTGTTTTTT. This sequence encodes CASSAGQRSGELFF.

J is TRBJ2-2 and V is TRBV18; 9 bases map to TRBD2. Germline V CDR1 and CDR2: KGHSH, LQKENI. V dropped 3 bases and J dropped 2; count of bases not matched to a gene: 7. This CDR3 contains 17 residues. The CDR3 spells CASSPTRGGGNTGELFF. In DNA, the CDR3 is TGTGCCAGCTCACCGACCCGCGGGGGGGGAAACACCGGGGAGCTGTTTTTT.

The chain links TRBV5-6 to TRBJ2-3; TRBD2 agrees at 8 bases. The V segment lost 2 bases and the J segment 7 bases; nucleotides outside the gene matches: 9. Per germline, CDR1 SGHDT and CDR2 YYEEEE. CDR3 length equals 15 residues. The CDR3 region is CASSLSGLVLNTQYF. The CDR3 region has the DNA TGTGCCAGCAGCTTATCGGGACTAGTTCTTAATACGCAGTATTTT.

The chain is built from TRBV10-2 and TRBJ2-7, with 9 bases identical to TRBD2. Trimming took 0 bases from V and 4 from J; bases not matched to a gene: 10. CDR1 is WSHSY, CDR2 SAAADI, per germline. This CDR3 has 17 residues. The CDR3 DNA reads as TGCGCCAGCAGTGAGTCGGGGCTAGCGGGATATCCTTACGAGCAGTACTTC. Its protein is CASSESGLAGYPYEQYF.

V and J are TRBV7-9 and TRBJ1-1; D gene ambiguous. V lost 1 base to trimming and J lost 3 bases, with 18 bases between them. Germline-derived CDR1 and CDR2 are SEHNR and FQNEAQ (reference sequence). The CDR3 consists of 17 residues. This CDR3 reads CASSLVGAWAPDTEAFF. The CDR3, as DNA: TGTGCCAGCAGCTTAGTTGGTGCGTGGGCGCCGGACACTGAAGCTTTCTTT.

This chain connects TRBV10-3 to TRBJ2-3, with a tentative D call TRBD1 (5 bases). Trimming cost V 0 bases and J 3 bases, with 10 bases left between them. Germline CDR1 ENHRY, CDR2 SYGVKD. The CDR3 extends over 15 amino acids. As DNA, the CDR3 is TGTGCCATCAGTGAGTCGAAGGGGCAGACAGATACGCAGTATTTT. Amino acid sequence: CAISESKGQTDTQYF.

The rearrangement joins TRBV25-1 to TRBJ2-7, with unresolved D. Germline V lookup: CDR1 MGHDK, CDR2 SYGVNS. CDR3 size: 13 residues. V was clipped by 6 bases and J by 0 bases, with 9 bases between them. CDR3 loop: CASSFSPSYEQYF. The CDR3 DNA reads as TGTGCCAGCAGCTTCTCTCCCTCCTACGAGCAGTACTTC.

The chain is built from TRBV11-2 and TRBJ2-7; D unresolved. This CDR3 has 12 residues. CDR1 is SGHAT, CDR2 FQNNGV, per germline. Trimming removed 0 bases from V and 9 bases from J, with 9 bases in between. CDR3 nucleotides: TGTGCCAGCAGCTTAGAAGCGTCCGGGCAGTACTTC. Protein product: CASSLEASGQYF.

CDR3 amino acids: CATSQTSGRAETQYF. The DNA of the CDR3 is TGTGCCACCAGCCAGACTAGCGGGAGGGCAGAGACCCAGTACTTC. This chain connects TRBV19 to TRBJ2-5; 14 bases align to TRBD2. V trimming: 10 bases; J trimming: 4 bases; junction bases outside the gene matches: 8. This CDR3 has 15 amino acids. Germline loops: CDR1 LNHDA, CDR2 SQIVND (reference sequence).

The V call is TRBV4-2, the J call TRBJ2-7; D might be TRBD1 or TRBD2, each matching 5 bases. Germline V CDR1 and CDR2: LGHNA, YNFKEQ. V was cut by 2 bases and J by 3 bases, with 14 bases left in between. The CDR3 is 15 residues long. The DNA of the CDR3 is TGTGCCAGCAGCCAACGGGCCGGGGCTAGCTACGAGCAGTACTTC. Amino acids: CASSQRAGASYEQYF.

V usage is TRBV4-1 and J usage is TRBJ2-4; a weak D match, TRBD1 (6 bases). V lost 4 bases, J lost 2 bases, and 15 bases lay in between. CDR1 is MGHRA, CDR2 YSYEKL, per germline. This CDR3 spans 16 amino acids. CDR3 nucleotide sequence: TGCGCCAGCAGCCCAATTTTCAGGGGATCCAAAAACATTCAGTACTTC. Residues: CASSPIFRGSKNIQYF.

The genes are TRBV10-3 and TRBJ2-7; D ambiguous. V was trimmed by 2 bases and J by 3 bases, leaving 2 bases between them. From germline, CDR1 is ENHRY and CDR2 SYGVKD. The CDR3 has 11 amino acids. The CDR3 bases are TGTGCCATCAGTGAGAACTACGAGCAGTACTTC. This sequence encodes CAISENYEQYF.

CDR3: CASSREGAGNQPQHF. CDR3 sequence (DNA): TGTGCCAGCTCACGGGAGGGGGCAGGCAATCAGCCCCAGCATTTT. The chain links TRBV18 to TRBJ1-5, with 7 bases that match TRBD1. Germline assignment: CDR1 KGHSH and CDR2 LQKENI. The CDR3 contains 15 residues. V was clipped by 4 bases and J by 2 bases; unmatched bases: 5. Full variable domain (missing parts from reference TRBV18 and TRBJ1-5): NAGVMQNPRHLVRRRGQEARLRCSPMKGHSHVYWYRQLPEEGLKFMVYLQKENIIDESGMPKERFSAEFPKEGPSILRIQQVVRGDSAAYFCASSREGAGNQPQHFGDGTRLSIL.

V gene TRBV11-2 combines with J gene TRBJ1-6; weak D call: TRBD1 (6 bases). Germline CDR1 SGHAT, CDR2 FQNNGV. The CDR3 runs to 14 residues. Trimming removed 5 bases from V and 10 bases from J, with 15 bases in between. CDR3: CASSLQGFGSPLHF. CDR3 DNA sequence: TGTGCCAGCAGCCTCCAGGGGTTCGGATCACCCCTCCACTTT. The variable domain in full, completed from reference TRBV11-2 and TRBJ1-6, reads EAGVAQSPRYKIIEKRQSVAFWCNPISGHATLYWYQQILGQGPKLLIQFQNNGVVDDSQLPKDRFSAERLKGVDSTLKIQPAKLEDSAVYLCASSLQGFGSPLHFGNGTRLTVT.

The V and J genes are TRBV5-1 and TRBJ2-7; 11 nucleotides agree with TRBD1. The germline CDR1 and CDR2 sequences are SGHRS and YFSETQ. The CDR3 totals 16 residues. J lost 5 bases, V lost 2 bases, and 9 bases had no gene match. The CDR3 here is CASSLNGQGAGNEQYF. DNA of the CDR3: TGCGCCAGCAGCTTAAACGGACAGGGGGCGGGTAACGAGCAGTACTTC.

The chain recombines TRBV29-1 with TRBJ1-2; tentative D call: TRBD1 (6 bases). In germline, CDR1 is SQVTM, CDR2 ANQGSEA. The ends were cut back, 5 bases at V and 8 bases at J, with 12 bases in the middle. The CDR3 totals 11 residues. The CDR3 bases are TGCAGCGTTAGGGGGGGTGAGGGCTACACCTTC. Its protein is CSVRGGEGYTF.

Remarks on this clone: Other nucleotide sequences in the sample specify the same CDR3. The chain links TRBV30 to TRBJ2-3, with 9 positions matching TRBD2. Germline values: CDR1 GTSNPN, CDR2 SVGIG (reference sequence). The length of the CDR3 is 16 residues. V dropped 2 bases and J dropped 5; count of bases not matched to a gene: 11. The CDR3 loop reads CAWSRGGGGAGDTQYF. In DNA form, the CDR3 reads TGTGCCTGGAGTCGGGGGGGCGGGGGGGCCGGAGATACGCAGTATTTT.

This clone was counted a few times. The chain has TRBV5-1 and TRBJ1-3; no definite D call. Trimming took 0 bases from V and 2 from J, leaving 6 bases between them. CDR3 length equals 14 residues. Per germline, CDR1 SGHRS and CDR2 YFSETQ. The CDR3 here is CASSLGAAGNTIYF. The CDR3 DNA follows: TGCGCCAGCAGCTTGGGAGCTGCTGGAAACACCATATATTTT.

For this clone: One end of the junction fails to match germline, which may point to a read error. Other nucleotide sequences from this sample produce the same CDR3. The V gene is TRBV6-5, the J gene TRBJ2-7; 8 nucleotides line up with TRBD1. The V gene's germline CDR1 is MNHEY and CDR2 SVGAGI. This CDR3 is built from 15 residues. This chain's CDR3 is CASSIPGQATYEQYF. Written as DNA, the CDR3 is TGTGCTAGCAGTATTCCGGGACAGGCGACCTACGAGCAGTACTTC.

The J gene is TRBJ2-2, the V gene TRBV5-1; the match to TRBD1 covers 7 bases. V trimming: 4 bases; J trimming: 1 base; junction bases outside the gene matches: 4. Germline CDR1 reads SGHRS; CDR2 reads YFSETQ. The CDR3 is 15 residues long. This chain's CDR3 is CASSKTGRNTGELFF. CDR3 DNA: TGCGCCAGCAGCAAGACAGGGAGGAACACCGGGGAGCTGTTTTTT. The full variable domain, in which reference TRBV5-1 and TRBJ2-2 provide the parts outside the CDR3, is KAGVTQTPRYLIKTRGQQVTLSCSPISGHRSVSWYQQTPGQGLQFLFEYFSETQRNKGNFPGRFSGRQFSNSRSEMNVSTLELGDSALYLCASSKTGRNTGELFFGEGSRLTVL.

J is TRBJ2-1 and V is TRBV10-3, with D hard to call. Germline assignment: CDR1 ENHRY and CDR2 SYGVKD. V was trimmed by 0 bases and J by 3 bases, leaving 6 bases between them. The CDR3 is 14 amino acids. DNA of the CDR3: TGTGCCATCAGTGAGTCGGCAGGCTACAATGAGCAGTTCTTC. It translates to CAISESAGYNEQFF.

A single count supports this clone. The rearrangement links TRBV2 to TRBJ2-7, with no clear D. The CDR3 sequence is 10 residues long. Germline V gene data show CDR1 as SNHLY and CDR2 as FYNNEI. V was clipped by 6 bases and J by 3 bases, with 3 bases between them. CDR3 amino acids: CASSDYEQYF. The CDR3 DNA follows: TGTGCCAGCAGCGACTACGAGCAGTACTTC.